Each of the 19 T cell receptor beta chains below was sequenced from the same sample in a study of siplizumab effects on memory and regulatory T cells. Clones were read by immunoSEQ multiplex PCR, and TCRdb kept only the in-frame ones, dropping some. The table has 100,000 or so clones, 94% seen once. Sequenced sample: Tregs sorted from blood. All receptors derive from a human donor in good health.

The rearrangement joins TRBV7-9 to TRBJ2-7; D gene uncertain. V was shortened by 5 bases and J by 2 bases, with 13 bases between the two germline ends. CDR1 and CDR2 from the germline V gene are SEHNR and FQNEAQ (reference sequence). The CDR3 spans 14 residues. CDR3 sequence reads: CASSHARKTYEQYF. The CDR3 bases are TGTGCCAGCAGCCACGCCAGGAAGACCTACGAGCAGTACTTC.

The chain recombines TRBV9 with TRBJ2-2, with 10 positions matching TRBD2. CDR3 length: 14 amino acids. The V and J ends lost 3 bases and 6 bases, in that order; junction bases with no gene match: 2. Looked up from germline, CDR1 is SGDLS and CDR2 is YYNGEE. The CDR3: CASSEREGPGELFF. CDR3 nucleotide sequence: TGTGCCAGCAGCGAGCGGGAGGGCCCCGGGGAGCTGTTTTTT.

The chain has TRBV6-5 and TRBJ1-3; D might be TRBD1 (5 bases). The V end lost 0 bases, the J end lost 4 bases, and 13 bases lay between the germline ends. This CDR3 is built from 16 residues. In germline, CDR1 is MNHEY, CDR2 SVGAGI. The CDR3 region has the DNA TGTGCCAGCAGTTACTCGGGGGTATCTCCGGGAAACACCATATATTTT. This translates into CASSYSGVSPGNTIYF.

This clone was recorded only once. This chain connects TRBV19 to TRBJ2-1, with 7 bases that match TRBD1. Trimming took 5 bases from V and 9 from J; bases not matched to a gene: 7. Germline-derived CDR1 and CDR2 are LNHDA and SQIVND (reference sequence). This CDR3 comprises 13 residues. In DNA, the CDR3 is TGTGCCAGTAGTGAGGGGCAGGGGGTTGAGCAGTTCTTC. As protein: CASSEGQGVEQFF.

For the CDR3, the DNA is TGTGCCAGCAGCGTAGTGGTTACCGGGGAGCTGTTTTTT. Protein sequence: CASSVVVTGELFF. V is TRBV9 and J is TRBJ2-2; D is ambiguous. CDR3 length: 13 residues. Germline V gene sequence: CDR1 SGDLS, CDR2 YYNGEE. V lost 0 bases and J 5 bases, leaving 5 bases between the germline ends.

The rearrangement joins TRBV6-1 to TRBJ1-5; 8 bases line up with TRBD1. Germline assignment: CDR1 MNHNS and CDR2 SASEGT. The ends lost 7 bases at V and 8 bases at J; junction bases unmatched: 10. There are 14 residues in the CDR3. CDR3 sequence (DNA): TGTGCCAGCAAAAAGACAGGGGTGAGAGAGCCCCAGCATTTT. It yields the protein CASKKTGVREPQHF.

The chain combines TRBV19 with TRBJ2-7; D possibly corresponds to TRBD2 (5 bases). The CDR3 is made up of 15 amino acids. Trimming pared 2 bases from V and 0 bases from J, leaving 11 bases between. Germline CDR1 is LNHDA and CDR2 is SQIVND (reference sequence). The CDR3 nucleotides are TGTGCCAGTAGTATATCGGGAAGAATCTCCTACGAGCAGTACTTC. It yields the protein CASSISGRISYEQYF.

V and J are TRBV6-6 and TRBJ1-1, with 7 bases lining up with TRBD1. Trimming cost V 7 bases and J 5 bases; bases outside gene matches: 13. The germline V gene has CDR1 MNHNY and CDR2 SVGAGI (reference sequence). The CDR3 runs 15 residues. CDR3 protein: CASIKGGGWLTEAFF. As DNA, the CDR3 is TGTGCCAGCATCAAGGGAGGGGGCTGGTTGACTGAAGCTTTCTTT.

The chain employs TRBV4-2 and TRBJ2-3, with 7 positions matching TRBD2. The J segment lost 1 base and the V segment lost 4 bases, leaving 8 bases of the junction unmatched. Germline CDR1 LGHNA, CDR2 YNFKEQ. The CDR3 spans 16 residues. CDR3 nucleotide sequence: TGTGCCAGCAGCCTCTGGGAGGGAGAAGGCACAGATACGCAGTATTTT. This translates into CASSLWEGEGTDTQYF.

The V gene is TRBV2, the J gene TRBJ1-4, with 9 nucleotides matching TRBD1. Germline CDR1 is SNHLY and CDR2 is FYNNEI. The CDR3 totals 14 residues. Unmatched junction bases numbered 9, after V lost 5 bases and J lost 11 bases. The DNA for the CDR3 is TGTGCCAGCAGTCAACGGACAGGGGTAGGGAAACTGTTTTTT. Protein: CASSQRTGVGKLFF.

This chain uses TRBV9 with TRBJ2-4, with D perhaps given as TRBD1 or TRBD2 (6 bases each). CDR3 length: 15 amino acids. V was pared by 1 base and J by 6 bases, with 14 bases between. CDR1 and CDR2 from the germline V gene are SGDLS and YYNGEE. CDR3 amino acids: CASSVRGQGGNIQYF. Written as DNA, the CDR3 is TGTGCCAGCAGCGTACGGGGGCAAGGGGGAAACATTCAGTACTTC.

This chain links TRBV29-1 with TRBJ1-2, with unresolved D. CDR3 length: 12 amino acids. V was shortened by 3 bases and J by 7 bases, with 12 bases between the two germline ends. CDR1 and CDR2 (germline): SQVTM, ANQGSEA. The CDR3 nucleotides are TGCAGCGTTGAGGGCGGTAAAACTGGCTACACCTTC. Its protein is CSVEGGKTGYTF.

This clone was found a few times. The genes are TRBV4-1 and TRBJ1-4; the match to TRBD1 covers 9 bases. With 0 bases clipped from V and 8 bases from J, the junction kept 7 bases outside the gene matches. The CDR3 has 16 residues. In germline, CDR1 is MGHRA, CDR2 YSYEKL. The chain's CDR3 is CASSQDVDRGNEKLFF. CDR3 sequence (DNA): TGCGCCAGCAGCCAAGATGTGGACAGGGGTAACGAAAAACTGTTTTTT.

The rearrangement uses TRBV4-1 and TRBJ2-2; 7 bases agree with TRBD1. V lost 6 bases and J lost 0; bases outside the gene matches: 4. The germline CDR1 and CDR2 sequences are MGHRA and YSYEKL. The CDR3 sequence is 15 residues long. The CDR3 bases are TGCGCCAGCAGGCGACAGGGATCGAACACCGGGGAGCTGTTTTTT. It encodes CASRRQGSNTGELFF.

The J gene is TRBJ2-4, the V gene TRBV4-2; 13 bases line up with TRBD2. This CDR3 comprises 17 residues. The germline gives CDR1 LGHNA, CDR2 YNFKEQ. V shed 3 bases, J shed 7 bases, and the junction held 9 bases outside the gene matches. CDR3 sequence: CASSQGPGLAGMNIQYF. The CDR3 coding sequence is TGTGCCAGCAGCCAGGGGCCGGGACTAGCGGGAATGAACATTCAGTACTTC.

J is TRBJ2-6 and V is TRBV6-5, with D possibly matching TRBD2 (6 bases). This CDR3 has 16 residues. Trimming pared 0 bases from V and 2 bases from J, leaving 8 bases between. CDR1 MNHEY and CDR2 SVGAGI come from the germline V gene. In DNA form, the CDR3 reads TGTGCCAGCAGTTACTCGTCGGGGGCTGGGGCCAACGTCCTGACTTTC. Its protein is CASSYSSGAGANVLTF.

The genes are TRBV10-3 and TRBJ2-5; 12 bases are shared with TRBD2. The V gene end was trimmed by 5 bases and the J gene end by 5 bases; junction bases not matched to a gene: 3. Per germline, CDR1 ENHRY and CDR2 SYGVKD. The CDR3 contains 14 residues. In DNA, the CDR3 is TGTGCCATCAGTCGACTAGCGGGAGTTGAGACCCAGTACTTC. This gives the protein CAISRLAGVETQYF.

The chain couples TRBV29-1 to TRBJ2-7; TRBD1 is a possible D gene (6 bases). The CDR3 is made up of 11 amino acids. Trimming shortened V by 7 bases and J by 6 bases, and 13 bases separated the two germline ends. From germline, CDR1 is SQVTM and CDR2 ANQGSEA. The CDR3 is CSASRGTEQYF. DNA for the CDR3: TGCAGCGCCAGCAGGGGAACCGAGCAGTACTTC.

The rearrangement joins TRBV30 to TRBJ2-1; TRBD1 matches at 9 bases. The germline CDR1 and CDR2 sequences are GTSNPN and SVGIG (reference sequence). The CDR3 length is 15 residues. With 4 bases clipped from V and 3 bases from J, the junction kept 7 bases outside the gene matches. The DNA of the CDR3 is TGTGCCTGGACCCGGGGACAGGGAGGCTACAATGAGCAGTTCTTC. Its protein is CAWTRGQGGYNEQFF.